Presented here are 8 T cell receptor beta chains from one specimen sequenced in a study of blood T cell repertoires in COVID-19. Produced via immunoSEQ multiplex PCR; TCRdb's table is partial and in-frame only. Among 100,000 to 120,000 clones listed, 88% were seen once. The sample was peripheral blood. These receptors all come from a woman aged 50 to 60 with acute or convalescent COVID-19.

The chain joins TRBV6-6 to TRBJ1-6, with TRBD1 matching 10 bases. Unmatched junction bases numbered 8, after V lost 5 bases and J lost 10 bases. CDR1 MNHNY and CDR2 SVGAGI come from the germline V gene (reference sequence). CDR3 length equals 15 residues. In nucleotides, the CDR3 is TGTGCCAGCAGTCACGGGACAGGGGAGGGATCACCCCTCCACTTT. The encoded protein is CASSHGTGEGSPLHF.

The rearrangement links TRBV3-1 (or the pseudogene TRBV3-2) to TRBJ2-1; tentatively, D is TRBD2 (6 bases). Between the trimmed V and J ends, which lost 0 bases and 0 bases, there was a span of 12 bases. This CDR3 spans 17 amino acids. Per the germline V gene, CDR1 is LGHDT and CDR2 is YNNKEL (reference sequence). CDR3 DNA: TGTGCCAGCAGCCAAGAGGCCCTAGCGAGCTCCTACAATGAGCAGTTCTTC. It is translated as CASSQEALASSYNEQFF.

V and J are TRBV28 and TRBJ2-7, with a weak D call TRBD1 (6 bases). Deletions cut 6 bases from V and 2 bases from J, with 8 bases between. The germline V gene encodes CDR1 MDHEN and CDR2 SYDVKM. This CDR3 has 12 amino acids. CDR3 nucleotide sequence: TGTGCCAGCAGGGACAGCCCCTACGAGCAGTACTTC. As protein: CASRDSPYEQYF.

The chain employs TRBV7-9 and TRBJ1-2, with D perhaps TRBD1 (5 bases). The V end lost 5 bases, the J end lost 0 bases, and 10 bases lay between the germline ends. The CDR3 is 14 amino acids. From germline, CDR1 is SEHNR and CDR2 FQNEAQ (reference sequence). The chain's CDR3 is CASSTTDSNYGYTF. The CDR3 DNA sequence: TGTGCCAGCAGCACGACAGATTCTAACTATGGCTACACCTTC.

The V call is TRBV13, the J call TRBJ1-1, with unresolved D. V was trimmed by 7 bases and J by 2 bases, leaving 14 bases between them. CDR1 and CDR2 from the germline V gene are PRHDT and FYEKMQ (reference sequence). This CDR3 has 14 residues. CDR3 bases: TGTGCCAGCACCTCGGGAGGGAAAAACACTGAAGCTTTCTTT. This translates into CASTSGGKNTEAFF. The full variable domain, completed using reference TRBV13 and TRBJ1-1, is AAGVIQSPRHLIKEKRETATLKCYPIPRHDTVYWYQQGPGQDPQFLISFYEKMQSDKGSIPDRFSAQQFSDYHSELNMSSLELGDSALYFCASTSGGKNTEAFFGQGTRLTVV.

The J gene is TRBJ2-1, the V gene TRBV28, with TRBD2 matching over 10 bases. This CDR3 is 17 amino acids long. V gave up 3 bases and J gave up 2 bases; unmatched junction bases: 7. The germline CDR1 and CDR2 sequences are MDHEN and SYDVKM. DNA of the CDR3: TGTGCCAGCAGTTTGCCCCCAGGACTAGCGGCCTACAATGAGCAGTTCTTC. Protein sequence: CASSLPPGLAAYNEQFF.

This clone was counted only a few times. The chain links TRBV5-4 to TRBJ1-1, with a tentative D call TRBD1 (6 bases). CDR1 is SGHNT, CDR2 YYREEE, per germline (reference sequence). V lost 0 bases and J lost 6, with 9 bases in between. The length of the CDR3 is 13 residues. The CDR3 sequence is CASSLDEGAEAFF. The CDR3, as DNA: TGTGCCAGCAGCTTGGATGAGGGGGCTGAAGCTTTCTTT.

The J gene is TRBJ2-5, the V gene TRBV2, with D tentatively TRBD2 (6 bases). Germline CDR1 SNHLY, CDR2 FYNNEI. This CDR3 region has 12 residues. Deletions cut 4 bases from V and 6 bases from J, with 9 bases between. DNA of the CDR3: TGTGCCAGCAGTGGGAGGGTTCAGACCCAGTACTTC. Protein product: CASSGRVQTQYF.